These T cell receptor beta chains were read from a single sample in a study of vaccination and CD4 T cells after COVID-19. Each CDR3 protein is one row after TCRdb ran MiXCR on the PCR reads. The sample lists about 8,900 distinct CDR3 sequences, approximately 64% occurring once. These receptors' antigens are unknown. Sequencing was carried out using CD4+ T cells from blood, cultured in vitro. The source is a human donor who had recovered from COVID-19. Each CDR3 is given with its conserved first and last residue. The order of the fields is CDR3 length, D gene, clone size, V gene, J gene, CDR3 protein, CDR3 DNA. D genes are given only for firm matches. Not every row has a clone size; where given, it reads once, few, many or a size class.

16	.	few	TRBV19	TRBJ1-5	CASSPNGRTSNQPQHF	TGTGCCAGTAGTCCGAACGGACGGACGAGCAATCAGCCCCAGCATTTT
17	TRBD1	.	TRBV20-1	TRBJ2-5	CSARNSGQGASEETQYF	TGCAGTGCTAGAAACTCGGGACAGGGGGCATCGGAAGAGACCCAGTACTTC
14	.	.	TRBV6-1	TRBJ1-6	CASRMHGDNSPLHF	TGTGCCAGCCGCATGCACGGTGATAATTCACCCCTCCACTTT
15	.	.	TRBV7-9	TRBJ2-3	CASSFPGTSTDTQYF	TGTGCCAGCAGCTTCCCGGGGACTAGCACAGATACGCAGTATTTT
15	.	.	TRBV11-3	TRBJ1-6	CASSYSYGQYSPLHF	TGTGCCAGCAGCTACTCCTATGGGCAGTATTCACCCCTCCACTTT
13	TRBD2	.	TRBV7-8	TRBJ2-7	CASSTGREDEQYF	TGTGCCAGCAGTACCGGACGGGAGGACGAGCAGTACTTC
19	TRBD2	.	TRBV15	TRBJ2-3	CATSRTDSTSGKSTDTQYF	TGTGCCACCAGCAGAACTGACTCCACTAGCGGGAAAAGCACAGATACGCAGTATTTT
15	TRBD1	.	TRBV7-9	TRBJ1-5	CASSLGQGSNQPQHF	TGTGCCAGCAGCTTGGGACAGGGGAGCAATCAGCCCCAGCATTTT
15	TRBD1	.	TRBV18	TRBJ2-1	CASSTGDRAYNEQFF	TGTGCCAGCTCCACAGGGGACAGGGCCTACAATGAGCAGTTCTTC
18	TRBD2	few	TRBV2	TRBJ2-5	CASSRETWAGGRLETQYF	TGTGCCAGCAGTAGAGAGACTTGGGCGGGAGGTCGTTTGGAGACCCAGTACTTC
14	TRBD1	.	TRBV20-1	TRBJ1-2	CSATLLTGGGGYTF	TGCAGTGCTACCCTCCTGACAGGGGGCGGTGGCTACACCTTC
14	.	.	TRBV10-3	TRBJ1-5	CAISAGGSGQPQHF	TGTGCCATCAGTGCGGGCGGGTCTGGTCAGCCCCAGCATTTT
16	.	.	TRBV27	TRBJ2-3	CASSDLGRVGTDTQYF	TGTGCCAGCAGTGACCTGGGCAGGGTGGGCACAGATACGCAGTATTTT
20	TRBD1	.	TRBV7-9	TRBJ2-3	CASSSLTRTGWSPSTDTQYF	TGTGCCAGCAGCTCACTAACACGGACAGGGTGGAGTCCTAGCACAGATACGCAGTATTTT
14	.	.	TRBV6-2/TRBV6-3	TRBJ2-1	CATQGAYSYNEQFF	TGTGCCACCCAGGGAGCGTACTCCTACAATGAGCAGTTCTTC
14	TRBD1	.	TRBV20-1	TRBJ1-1	CSARGQAVNTEAFF	TGCAGTGCTAGGGGACAGGCGGTGAACACTGAAGCTTTCTTT
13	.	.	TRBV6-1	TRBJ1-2	CASSTGANYGYTF	TGTGCCAGCAGTACGGGGGCGAATTATGGCTACACCTTC
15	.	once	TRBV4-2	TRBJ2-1	CASSQGLRDYNEQFF	TGTGCCAGCAGCCAAGGGCTGCGGGACTACAATGAGCAGTTCTTC
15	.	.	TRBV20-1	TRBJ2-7	CSARDWSLAYYEQYF	TGCAGTGCTAGAGATTGGAGTTTGGCCTACTACGAGCAGTACTTC
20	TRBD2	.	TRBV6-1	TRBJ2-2	CASSTRVHTEGRGKSGELFF	TGTGCCAGCAGTACCCGGGTCCATACCGAAGGGAGGGGAAAGTCCGGGGAGCTGTTTTTT
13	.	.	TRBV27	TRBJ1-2	CASSGGREYGYTF	TGTGCCAGCTCGGGGGGCAGGGAGTATGGCTACACCTTC
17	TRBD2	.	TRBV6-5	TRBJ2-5	CASSYSIGDRGRGTQYF	TGTGCCAGCAGTTACTCGATAGGCGATCGGGGGAGGGGAACCCAGTACTTC
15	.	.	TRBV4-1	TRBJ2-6	CASSQRSFGANVLTF	TGCGCCAGCAGCCAACGTAGCTTTGGGGCCAACGTCCTGACTTTC
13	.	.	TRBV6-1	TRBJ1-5	CASSMTSGQPQHF	TGTGCCAGCAGTATGACTTCGGGGCAGCCCCAGCATTTT
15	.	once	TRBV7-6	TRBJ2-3	CASSLGGRAGDTQYF	TGTGCCAGCAGCTTAGGCGGCAGGGCGGGAGATACGCAGTATTTT
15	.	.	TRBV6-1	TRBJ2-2	CASSEGAGNTGELFF	TGTGCCAGCAGTGAAGGTGCAGGTAACACCGGGGAGCTGTTTTTT
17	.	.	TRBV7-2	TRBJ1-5	CASSSGIFGHLNQPQHF	TGTGCCAGCAGCTCAGGAATCTTTGGACACCTAAATCAGCCCCAGCATTTT
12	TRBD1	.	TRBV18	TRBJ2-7	CASSPDRGEQYF	TGTGCCAGCTCTCCGGACAGGGGCGAGCAGTACTTC
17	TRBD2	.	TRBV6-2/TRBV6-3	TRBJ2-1	CASSFRTSGVALGEQFF	TGTGCCAGCAGTTTCCGGACTAGCGGGGTTGCCCTTGGTGAGCAGTTCTTC
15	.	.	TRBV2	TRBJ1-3	CASSGSPRTGNTIYF	TGTGCCAGCAGTGGTTCACCTCGGACTGGAAACACCATATATTTT
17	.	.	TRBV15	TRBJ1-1	CATSRGGGGGVNTEAFF	TGTGCCACCAGCAGAGGGGGGGGGGGCGGGGTGAACACTGAAGCTTTCTTT
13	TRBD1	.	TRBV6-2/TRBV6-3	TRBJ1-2	CASKGQGGTGYTF	TGTGCCAGCAAAGGACAGGGTGGAACTGGCTACACCTTC
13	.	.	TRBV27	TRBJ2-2	CASSLVNTGELFF	TGTGCCAGCAGTTTGGTAAACACCGGGGAGCTGTTTTTT